This TCR beta chain was sequenced for a study of blood T cells in healthy people across ages. V dropped 4 bases and J dropped 4; count of bases not matched to a gene: 6. In germline, CDR1 is SNHLY, CDR2 FYNNEI. The CDR3 extends over 14 amino acids. A sample-barcoded 5' primer and a J-beta primer mix were used in a second PCR of about 6 to 12 cycles. TCRdb recomputed calls from the 5' RACE reads with MiXCR, one row per CDR3 protein. The sample lists more than 900,000 distinct CDR3 sequences, almost 25% occurring once. This clonotype was observed a handful of times. The data also belong to a second study, concerning T cells of mothers and their children.

This clonotype was obtained from a girl aged 2-10 years in good health. Sequenced sample: blood. This chain links TRBV2 with TRBJ2-7, with 8 bases identical to TRBD2. For the CDR3, the DNA is TGTGCCAGCAGTGGGCCAGCGGGGGAGTACGAGCAGTACTTC. Translated: CASSGPAGEYEQYF.